The count of the clone carrying this T cell receptor beta chain is one. Its antigen is not known. The record originates from a study of OX40 agonist ivuxolimab in advanced cancers. Overall study: An anti-OX40 (CD134) antibody with agonistic activity, ivuxolimab, was administered to patients. Patients with hepatocellular carcinoma, melanoma, renal cell or head and neck cancer made up the dose-escalation patients. Notes on the study in general: Low normalized T-cell clonal expansion was also seen in some nonresponders. CD8+ T cells were the subset that, on average, had more expanded clones than CD4+.

The trim removed 2 bases at V and 2 bases at J, leaving 8 bases unmatched. Germline CDR1 and CDR2: SGHKS and YYEKEE (reference sequence). The CDR3 length is 16 residues. The table came from immunoSEQ multiplex PCR; TCRdb's copy has only in-frame clones and leaves some out. Among tens of thousands of clones, roughly 84% were seen once, and the ten largest hold 0.3% to 0.35%. This TCR derives from an adult with an advanced solid tumor such as melanoma, head and neck, liver or kidney cancer. Sequences were derived from CD4+ or CD8+ T cells sorted from blood, sampled in a trial of the OX40 agonist ivuxolimab. The gene calls are TRBV5-5 and TRBJ2-5; TRBD1 agrees at 8 bases. The CDR3 DNA reads as TGTGCCAGCAGCTTATCTCGCGGGACAGGTCAAGAGACCCAGTACTTC. It codes for CASSLSRGTGQETQYF.